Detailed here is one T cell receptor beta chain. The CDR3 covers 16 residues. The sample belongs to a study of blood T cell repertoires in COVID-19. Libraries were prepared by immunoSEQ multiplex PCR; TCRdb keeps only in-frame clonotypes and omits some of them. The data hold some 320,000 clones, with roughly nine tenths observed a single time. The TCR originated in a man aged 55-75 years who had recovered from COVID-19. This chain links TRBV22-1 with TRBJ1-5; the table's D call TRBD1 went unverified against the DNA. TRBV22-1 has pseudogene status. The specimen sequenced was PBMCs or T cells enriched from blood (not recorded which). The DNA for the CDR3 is TGTCCTGGGAGCGCGTCCGGGACAGTCGGCAATCAGCCCCAGCATTTT. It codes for CPGSASGTVGNQPQHF.